The next 29 T cell receptor beta chains were all read from a single sample in a study of cytomegalovirus exposure and HLA in healthy donors. Use of 60 Vbeta and 13 Jbeta primers characterized the PCR. The table came from immunoSEQ multiplex PCR; TCRdb's copy has only in-frame clones and leaves some out. This sample carries about 92,000 clones, over 65% of them seen once, and the ten largest clones take more than 15%. Sequencing was carried out using PBMCs. The receptors were gathered from a woman aged 18-35 years in good health and CMV-seropositive.

V is TRBV6-5 and J is TRBJ2-1; TRBD2 agrees at 10 bases. Trimming took 0 bases from V and 6 from J; bases not matched to a gene: 2. The length of the CDR3 is 15 residues. Germline V gene lookup returns CDR1 MNHEY and CDR2 SVGAGI. The CDR3 reads CASSYSSGGANEQFF. In DNA, the CDR3 is TGTGCCAGCAGTTACTCCAGCGGGGGGGCCAATGAGCAGTTCTTC.

This chain links TRBV7-8 with TRBJ2-2; 8 positions match TRBD1. V trimming: 5 bases; J trimming: 3 bases; junction bases outside the gene matches: 8. Germline CDR1 SGHVS, CDR2 FQNEAQ. The CDR3 extends over 16 amino acids. The CDR3 loop is CASSARRGQDTGELFF. In DNA form, the CDR3 reads TGTGCCAGCAGCGCCCGGCGGGGACAGGACACCGGGGAGCTGTTTTTT. Full variable domain (outside the CDR3, taken from reference TRBV7-8 and TRBJ2-2): GAGVSQSPRYKVAKRGQDVALRCDPISGHVSLFWYQQALGQGPEFLTYFQNEAQLDKSGLPSDRFFAERPEGSVSTLKIQRTQQEDSAVYLCASSARRGQDTGELFFGEGSRLTVL.

The V and J genes are TRBV4-1 and TRBJ1-5, with 7 bases fitting TRBD1. CDR3 length: 18 amino acids. CDR1 MGHRA and CDR2 YSYEKL come from the germline V gene. V dropped 0 bases and J dropped 6; count of bases not matched to a gene: 14. The chain's CDR3 is CASSQEVPLQGLSQPQHF. CDR3 nucleotide sequence: TGCGCCAGCAGCCAAGAGGTTCCTCTACAGGGGCTAAGTCAGCCCCAGCATTTT.

The CDR3 DNA reads as TGCGCCAGCAGCTCTTACAGGGACGGGGCCAAAAACATTCAGTACTTC. This gives the protein CASSSYRDGAKNIQYF. The chain combines TRBV5-1 with TRBJ2-4; a weak D match, TRBD1 (6 bases). The germline V and J ends were trimmed by 3 bases and 1 base, with 14 bases remaining between them. The CDR3 runs 16 residues. CDR1 is SGHRS and CDR2 is YFSETQ in the germline V gene. The full variable domain, in which reference TRBV5-1 and TRBJ2-4 provide the parts outside the CDR3, is KAGVTQTPRYLIKTRGQQVTLSCSPISGHRSVSWYQQTPGQGLQFLFEYFSETQRNKGNFPGRFSGRQFSNSRSEMNVSTLELGDSALYLCASSSYRDGAKNIQYFGAGTRLSVL.

The genes are TRBV10-2 and TRBJ1-6; a weak D match, TRBD1 (5 bases). The CDR3 is made up of 15 amino acids. From germline, CDR1 is WSHSY and CDR2 SAAADI. Deletions cut 10 bases from V and 3 bases from J, with 16 bases between. CDR3 protein: CATQTDNNYNSPLHF. The CDR3 coding sequence is TGCGCCACCCAGACGGACAACAACTATAATTCACCCCTCCACTTT.

The V call is TRBV27, the J call TRBJ2-5; D not certain. CDR1 is MNHEY and CDR2 is SMNVEV in the germline V gene (reference sequence). V lost 3 bases, J lost 0 bases, and 8 bases lay in between. This CDR3 is built from 14 residues. The CDR3 protein is CASSLGRDQETQYF. CDR3 DNA sequence: TGTGCCAGCAGTTTGGGCCGTGACCAAGAGACCCAGTACTTC.

V gene TRBV7-8 combines with J gene TRBJ1-5, with 7 bases matching TRBD1. CDR1 and CDR2 from the germline V gene are SGHVS and FQNEAQ. Germline trimming cut 1 base from V and 5 bases from J; bases unmatched to any gene: 14. The CDR3 extends over 18 amino acids. The CDR3 region is CASSLGKTGTDLYQPQHF. The CDR3 DNA follows: TGTGCCAGCAGCTTAGGAAAAACAGGGACAGACCTGTATCAGCCCCAGCATTTT. Full variable domain (rest looked up from reference TRBV7-8 and TRBJ1-5): GAGVSQSPRYKVAKRGQDVALRCDPISGHVSLFWYQQALGQGPEFLTYFQNEAQLDKSGLPSDRFFAERPEGSVSTLKIQRTQQEDSAVYLCASSLGKTGTDLYQPQHFGDGTRLSIL.

This clone appeared a few times. J is TRBJ1-2 and V is TRBV5-6; D not certain. V was shortened by 6 bases and J by 6 bases, with 18 bases between the two germline ends. The CDR3 covers 14 residues. The germline V gene has CDR1 SGHDT and CDR2 YYEEEE. CDR3 in amino acids: CASTLGWAQDGYTF. CDR3 coding DNA: TGTGCCAGCACCCTTGGATGGGCTCAGGATGGCTACACCTTC.

This clone is judged medium-sized. The rearrangement joins TRBV19 to TRBJ1-6; TRBD1 is a possible D gene (6 bases). V was pared by 3 bases and J by 13 bases, with 16 bases between. Germline V lookup: CDR1 LNHDA, CDR2 SQIVND (reference sequence). The CDR3 runs 14 residues. CDR3 nucleotides: TGTGCCAGTAGTATTTTTCGGACAGACGACCCCCTCCACTTT. This encodes CASSIFRTDDPLHF.

The CDR3 DNA reads TGTGCCAGCAGTTACGGGCGGGTTGGGGAAAAACTGTTTTTT. This translates into CASSYGRVGEKLFF. The rearrangement joins TRBV6-5 to TRBJ1-4, with D hard to call. V lost 2 bases, J lost 8 bases, and 12 bases lay in between. This CDR3 is built from 14 residues. Germline assignment: CDR1 MNHEY and CDR2 SVGAGI.

This clone was recorded a few times. This chain connects TRBV6-1 to TRBJ2-4; TRBD1 is a possible D gene (6 bases). The ends were cut back, 6 bases at V and 5 bases at J, with 14 bases in the middle. Germline assignment: CDR1 MNHNS and CDR2 SASEGT. The CDR3 covers 14 residues. The CDR3 is CASSPSGEQNIQYF. In DNA form, the CDR3 reads TGTGCCAGCAGCCCCTCAGGGGAGCAAAACATTCAGTACTTC.

In its sample, this clone was seen a few times. The V and J genes are TRBV19 and TRBJ2-3; 15 bases match TRBD2. CDR3 length: 14 amino acids. The germline V gene has CDR1 LNHDA and CDR2 SQIVND (reference sequence). J lost 5 bases, V lost 8 bases, and 2 bases had no gene match. CDR3 sequence reads: CASRTSGRGDTQYF. CDR3 sequence (DNA): TGTGCCAGTCGGACTAGCGGGAGGGGAGATACGCAGTATTTT.

This clone appeared a few times. The rearrangement joins TRBV15 to TRBJ2-1, with D possibly matching TRBD2 (6 bases). The CDR3 is made up of 16 amino acids. Germline CDR1 reads LNHNV; CDR2 reads YYDKDF (reference sequence). V lost 0 bases and J lost 8, with 17 bases in between. CDR3 bases: TGTGCCACCAGCAGAGATCCAGGCGGGGCGGCAGATGAGCAGTTCTTC. Translated, it gives CATSRDPGGAADEQFF.

V usage is TRBV19 and J usage is TRBJ1-1, with D perhaps matching TRBD1 (6 bases). The germline gives CDR1 LNHDA, CDR2 SQIVND (reference sequence). This CDR3 is built from 11 residues. Trimming shortened V by 7 bases and J by 8 bases, and 11 bases separated the two germline ends. Written as DNA, the CDR3 is TGTGCCAGTACCCAGGGGTCCGAAGCTTTCTTT. It specifies CASTQGSEAFF.

This rearrangement joins TRBV30 to TRBJ1-1, with D perhaps TRBD1 (6 bases). V was cut by 4 bases and J by 5 bases, with 17 bases left in between. The CDR3 is 14 residues long. Germline V lookup: CDR1 GTSNPN, CDR2 SVGIG (reference sequence). As DNA, the CDR3 is TGTGCCTGGACTCCCGGGACATTGGTAACTGAAGCTTTCTTT. Amino acids: CAWTPGTLVTEAFF.

The rearrangement joins TRBV10-2 to TRBJ2-5, with D tentatively TRBD2 (6 bases). In germline, CDR1 is WSHSY, CDR2 SAAADI. The CDR3 has 11 residues. The V end lost 8 bases, the J end lost 3 bases, and 7 bases lay between the germline ends. CDR3 in amino acids: CASGGEETQYF. CDR3 sequence (DNA): TGCGCCAGCGGCGGGGAAGAGACCCAGTACTTC.

The J gene is TRBJ1-2, the V gene TRBV6-5; perhaps TRBD1 as D (5 bases). V gave up 4 bases and J gave up 3 bases, with 12 bases separating them. The CDR3 extends over 14 amino acids. Germline CDR1 reads MNHEY; CDR2 reads SVGAGI. CDR3 residues: CASSSGRGDYGYTF. In DNA form, the CDR3 reads TGTGCCAGCAGTTCAGGGAGGGGCGACTATGGCTACACCTTC.

The chain recombines TRBV5-1 with TRBJ1-1; possible D gene TRBD1, 5 bases. V lost 0 bases to trimming and J lost 0 bases, with 12 bases between them. This CDR3 contains 16 residues. CDR1 and CDR2 (germline): SGHRS, YFSETQ. CDR3 coding DNA: TGCGCCAGCAGCTTGGGTGGACAAGTACTGAACACTGAAGCTTTCTTT. This sequence encodes CASSLGGQVLNTEAFF.

The chain employs TRBV28 and TRBJ1-5; D remains unclear. V was clipped by 8 bases and J by 0 bases, with 8 bases between them. The CDR3 has 13 amino acids. The germline V gene encodes CDR1 MDHEN and CDR2 SYDVKM. The CDR3 nucleotides are TGTGCCAGCCGAGTATATAGCAATCAGCCCCAGCATTTT. It codes for CASRVYSNQPQHF.

The chain links TRBV7-2 to TRBJ1-2; 11 positions agree with TRBD1. Germline V gives CDR1 SGHTA, CDR2 FQGNSA. With 0 bases clipped from V and 2 bases from J, the junction kept 5 bases outside the gene matches. The CDR3 totals 17 residues. Here the CDR3 DNA reads TGTGCCAGCAGCTTAGCGAGGACAGGGGGCCCGAACTATGGCTACACCTTC. It encodes CASSLARTGGPNYGYTF.

The gene calls are TRBV15 and TRBJ2-7; a possible D gene is TRBD1 (6 bases). CDR3 length equals 15 residues. From germline, CDR1 is LNHNV and CDR2 YYDKDF (reference sequence). Trimming removed 0 bases from V and 2 bases from J, with 11 bases in between. The CDR3 DNA follows: TGTGCCACCAGCAGAGAATACAGGGCGGCCTACGAGCAGTACTTC. It codes for CATSREYRAAYEQYF.

The chain recombines TRBV7-2 with TRBJ2-3; 9 bases match TRBD2. CDR1 SGHTA and CDR2 FQGNSA come from the germline V gene. V shed 3 bases and J 2 bases; nucleotides not matched to a gene: 6. The CDR3 loop spans 16 amino acids. The CDR3 here is CASSFRGGAATDTQYF. In DNA form, the CDR3 reads TGTGCCAGCAGCTTTCGCGGGGGGGCCGCCACAGATACGCAGTATTTT.

The chain uses TRBV6-6 and TRBJ2-7; TRBD1 matches 8 bases. The germline gives CDR1 MNHNY, CDR2 SVGAGI (reference sequence). The CDR3 runs to 15 residues. V lost 0 bases and J lost 6; bases outside the gene matches: 7. CDR3 in DNA: TGTGCCAGCAGTTACTCGGACAGGGAGAGGCGCGAGCAGTACTTC. It encodes CASSYSDRERREQYF.

V and J are TRBV6-5 and TRBJ2-2; TRBD2 matches 12 bases. The CDR3 has 14 amino acids. Trimming cost V 6 bases and J 5 bases; bases outside gene matches: 1. The germline V gene has CDR1 MNHEY and CDR2 SVGAGI. CDR3 sequence (DNA): TGTGCCAGCAGCCTAGCGGGAGGGACCGGGGAGCTGTTTTTT. Translated, it gives CASSLAGGTGELFF.

The gene calls are TRBV19 and TRBJ2-1; D might be TRBD2 (6 bases). V was trimmed by 11 bases and J by 0 bases, leaving 17 bases between them. The CDR3 is made up of 15 amino acids. Germline V CDR1 and CDR2: LNHDA, SQIVND (reference sequence). The CDR3 nucleotides read TGTGCCTCCCGGACTACATACAACTCCTACAATGAGCAGTTCTTC. It is translated as CASRTTYNSYNEQFF.

The J gene is TRBJ1-2, the V gene TRBV30, with D unresolved. Deletions cut 8 bases from V and 0 bases from J, with 10 bases between. The CDR3 has 12 residues. Germline V gene data show CDR1 as GTSNPN and CDR2 as SVGIG (reference sequence). The DNA of the CDR3 is TGTGCCCGGGGATCGACTAACTATGGCTACACCTTC. This translates into CARGSTNYGYTF. Together with reference TRBV30 and TRBJ1-2, the CDR3 gives the full variable domain: SQTIHQWPATLVQPVGSPLSLECTVEGTSNPNLYWYRQAAGRGLQLLFYSVGIGQISSEVPQNLSASRPQDRQFILSSKKLLLSDSGFYLCARGSTNYGYTFGSGTRLTVV.

The chain has TRBV7-2 and TRBJ2-7; 8 bases line up with TRBD2. CDR1 is SGHTA and CDR2 is FQGNSA in the germline V gene. This CDR3 region has 15 residues. J gave up 5 bases and V 4 bases, and 10 bases lay outside the gene matches. CDR3 residues: CASSWGVAGTDEQYF. In DNA form, the CDR3 reads TGTGCCAGCAGCTGGGGAGTAGCGGGAACGGACGAGCAGTACTTC.

This chain links TRBV7-9 with TRBJ1-6; D gene unclear. CDR3 length: 16 amino acids. V lost 1 base and J 8 bases, leaving 15 bases between the germline ends. Per germline, CDR1 SEHNR and CDR2 FQNEAQ (reference sequence). The CDR3 protein is CASSLVRGSNYSPLHF. The CDR3 DNA reads as TGTGCCAGCAGCTTAGTTAGAGGCTCGAATTATTCACCCCTCCACTTT.

This clone was detected only once. The chain employs TRBV5-4 and TRBJ2-3, with 7 bases identical to TRBD2. Germline values: CDR1 SGHNT, CDR2 YYREEE (reference sequence). V trimming: 4 bases; J trimming: 0 bases; junction bases outside the gene matches: 8. The CDR3 is 16 residues long. The CDR3 here is CASSTASGLSTDTQYF. The CDR3, as DNA: TGTGCCAGCAGCACAGCTAGCGGCCTGAGCACAGATACGCAGTATTTT.